This T cell receptor (beta chain) emerged from a study of beta chain features in type 1 diabetes. Study overall: Patients looked much like healthy donors when it came to age, gender and cell yields. Broader study findings: Sequencing the cDNA could make cells with high TCR expression show up more than they should. Moderately but significantly shorter TCRB CDR3s were found in Type 1 diabetes patients in all four CD4+ subsets. Healthy donors had naive, central memory and Treg TCRB repertoires that appeared less similar than those seen among patients.

CD45RO/CCR7/CD25/CD127/CD95/CD27 staining was used to isolate CD4+ naive, central memory, regulatory and stem cell-like memory cells by sorting. Expressed TCRB transcripts were sequenced, since all the RNA that had been isolated was reverse transcribed. Only in-frame clones appear in the TCRdb table, and some are missing; sequencing was by immunoSEQ multiplex PCR. The sample lists hundreds of thousands of clones, over 13% seen once, with 0.035% to 0.045% in the top ten. A remark on this clone: Its specificity is unknown.

V dropped 5 bases and J dropped 4; count of bases not matched to a gene: 5. CDR1 and CDR2 from the germline V gene are SGHTA and FQGNSA. This CDR3 contains 14 residues. The chain employs TRBV7-2 and TRBJ1-5; 7 nucleotides align to TRBD1. Sequenced: naive CD4+ T cells from blood. This TCR came from a man younger than 30 with type 1 diabetes. Here the CDR3 reads CASSGYRGNQPQHF. As DNA, the CDR3 is TGTGCCAGCAGCGGATACAGGGGTAATCAGCCCCAGCATTTT.